This T cell receptor (beta chain) was recorded in a study of identical twins. Whole-study results and caveats: Conclusions were drawn cross-sectionally by statistical analysis, without following the same donors.

One entry per CDR3 protein, called by TCRdb with MiXCR from the 5' RACE reads. Found here are 600,000 to 700,000 distinct CDR3 sequences, 21% of them singletons; the top ten hold about 4.5%. The sample holds many counts of this clonotype. Antigen unknown. This sample was also put to use in a study of T cells expressing NK-cell markers. As reported in that work: Researchers got TCR beta repertoires out of sorted CD3+CD56+NKG2C+, CD3+CD56+NKG2C- and CD3+CD56-NKG2C+ T cells.

The sequence was obtained from a woman aged 18-35 years in good health. The specimen sequenced was PBMCs.

CDR3 sequence: CASSYSTGELFF. The CDR3 DNA reads TGTGCCAGCAGTTACTCGACCGGGGAGCTGTTTTTT. The V gene is TRBV6-5, the J gene TRBJ2-2; unclear D gene. Germline V gives CDR1 MNHEY, CDR2 SVGAGI. The length of the CDR3 is 12 residues. V was clipped by 0 bases and J by 5 bases, with 1 base between them.